This entry lists 32 T cell receptor beta chains sequenced from one sample in a study of cytomegalovirus exposure and HLA in healthy donors. 60 Vbeta and 13 Jbeta primers were used in PCR. Data came from immunoSEQ multiplex PCR; TCRdb stores just in-frame clones and leaves some out. The sample holds roughly 190,000 clones, around three quarters seen once. The specimen was PBMCs. The origin of the receptors is a woman in her twenties or thirties in good health and CMV-seropositive.

The chain combines TRBV28 with TRBJ1-2, with a tentative D call TRBD1 (6 bases). CDR1 and CDR2 from the germline V gene are MDHEN and SYDVKM. CDR3 length: 16 amino acids. Trimming pared 8 bases from V and 2 bases from J, leaving 21 bases between. The CDR3 protein is CASQGMVGRANYGYTF. The CDR3 coding sequence is TGTGCCAGCCAGGGGATGGTAGGCAGGGCCAACTATGGCTACACCTTC.

The chain couples TRBV19 to TRBJ1-5; TRBD1 aligns across 10 bases. Germline CDR1 LNHDA, CDR2 SQIVND (reference sequence). With 8 bases clipped from V and 4 bases from J, the junction kept 8 bases outside the gene matches. This CDR3 has 15 amino acids. CDR3 in amino acids: CASGPGQGRNQPQHF. Written as DNA, the CDR3 is TGTGCCAGTGGTCCGGGACAGGGGAGGAATCAGCCCCAGCATTTT.

The gene calls are TRBV10-3 and TRBJ2-3; 11 bases map to TRBD2. Germline CDR1 reads ENHRY; CDR2 reads SYGVKD. The CDR3 covers 16 residues. The V and J ends lost 4 bases and 3 bases, in that order; junction bases with no gene match: 6. Written as DNA, the CDR3 is TGTGCCATCAGTGGATTTAGCGGGGGGGCAACAGATACGCAGTATTTT. Translation gives CAISGFSGGATDTQYF.

The chain combines TRBV19 with TRBJ2-1, with unresolved D. CDR1 is LNHDA and CDR2 is SQIVND in the germline V gene (reference sequence). Trimming shortened V by 5 bases and J by 3 bases, and 8 bases separated the two germline ends. This CDR3 is 13 amino acids long. The CDR3 nucleotides are TGTGCCAGTAGTCTCACTATCTACAATGAGCAGTTCTTC. Protein product: CASSLTIYNEQFF.

The chain joins TRBV5-1 to TRBJ1-2, with 7 bases lining up with TRBD1. V shed 3 bases, J shed 1 base, and the junction held 6 bases outside the gene matches. Per germline, CDR1 SGHRS and CDR2 YFSETQ. This CDR3 has 15 amino acids. CDR3 protein: CASSWGTAINYGYTF. The CDR3 nucleotides read TGCGCCAGCAGCTGGGGGACAGCCATTAACTATGGCTACACCTTC. Filled out from reference TRBV5-1 and TRBJ1-2, the complete variable domain reads KAGVTQTPRYLIKTRGQQVTLSCSPISGHRSVSWYQQTPGQGLQFLFEYFSETQRNKGNFPGRFSGRQFSNSRSEMNVSTLELGDSALYLCASSWGTAINYGYTFGSGTRLTVV.

The chain has TRBV27 and TRBJ1-1; a weak D match, TRBD1 (6 bases). Trimming left V 5 bases short and J 8 bases short, with 15 bases between. The CDR3 is made up of 13 amino acids. Germline V CDR1 and CDR2: MNHEY, SMNVEV (reference sequence). CDR3 residues: CASSIRDTREAFF. The CDR3 nucleotides are TGTGCCAGCAGTATCCGGGACACCCGAGAAGCTTTCTTT.

This clone was picked up one time. The chain employs TRBV18 and TRBJ1-5, with TRBD1 matching 7 bases. This CDR3 region has 14 residues. Germline V gives CDR1 KGHSH, CDR2 LQKENI. V dropped 3 bases and J dropped 4; count of bases not matched to a gene: 3. The DNA of the CDR3 is TGTGCCAGCTCACCCCAGACAGGGAATCAGCCCCAGCATTTT. It codes for CASSPQTGNQPQHF. Complete variable domain (other parts from reference TRBV18 and TRBJ1-5): NAGVMQNPRHLVRRRGQEARLRCSPMKGHSHVYWYRQLPEEGLKFMVYLQKENIIDESGMPKERFSAEFPKEGPSILRIQQVVRGDSAAYFCASSPQTGNQPQHFGDGTRLSIL.

The V call is TRBV19, the J call TRBJ1-2; D ambiguous. The V gene's germline CDR1 is LNHDA and CDR2 SQIVND (reference sequence). V was shortened by 7 bases and J by 2 bases, with 14 bases between the two germline ends. The CDR3 is 14 amino acids. The CDR3 DNA reads TGTGCCAGTATTCATCGGGGAATGAACTATGGCTACACCTTC. This gives the protein CASIHRGMNYGYTF.

The chain couples TRBV7-9 to TRBJ2-4; 7 nucleotides match TRBD1. Trimming cost V 4 bases and J 2 bases; bases outside gene matches: 8. This CDR3 contains 16 residues. CDR1 and CDR2 (germline): SEHNR, FQNEAQ (reference sequence). This chain's CDR3 is CASSSRQGDSKNIQYF. CDR3 bases: TGTGCCAGCAGCTCCAGACAGGGTGATTCCAAAAACATTCAGTACTTC.

The chain joins TRBV2 to TRBJ1-5; D remains ambiguous. The CDR3 totals 14 residues. V shed 4 bases and J shed 3 bases, with 10 bases lying between them. From germline, CDR1 is SNHLY and CDR2 FYNNEI. CDR3 sequence (DNA): TGTGCCAGCAGTGTCTCGGGAAACAATCAGCCCCAGCATTTT. It encodes CASSVSGNNQPQHF.

The chain joins TRBV30 to TRBJ2-1; D perhaps matches TRBD1 (5 bases). Germline CDR1 and CDR2: GTSNPN and SVGIG (reference sequence). Trimming pared 0 bases from V and 7 bases from J, leaving 13 bases between. This CDR3 is built from 14 residues. The CDR3 sequence: CAWSVGQGGNEQFF. DNA for the CDR3: TGTGCCTGGAGTGTAGGGCAGGGCGGTAATGAGCAGTTCTTC. The variable domain in full, completed from reference TRBV30 and TRBJ2-1, reads SQTIHQWPATLVQPVGSPLSLECTVEGTSNPNLYWYRQAAGRGLQLLFYSVGIGQISSEVPQNLSASRPQDRQFILSSKKLLLSDSGFYLCAWSVGQGGNEQFFGPGTRLTVL.

DNA of the CDR3: TGTGCCAGTATCCGGCACAGAAACACTGAAGCTTTCTTT. This translates into CASIRHRNTEAFF. The chain combines TRBV19 with TRBJ1-1; no clear D. The CDR3 extends over 13 amino acids. V was shortened by 7 bases and J by 2 bases, with 11 bases between the two germline ends. From germline, CDR1 is LNHDA and CDR2 SQIVND (reference sequence).

There are a few counts of this clone. The rearrangement uses TRBV5-4 and TRBJ2-7, with 11 nucleotides matching TRBD2. The length of the CDR3 is 18 residues. Germline values: CDR1 SGHNT, CDR2 YYREEE (reference sequence). V was clipped by 4 bases and J by 5 bases; unmatched bases: 17. CDR3 sequence reads: CASSRPGTSGHTKHEQYF. For the CDR3, the DNA is TGTGCCAGCAGCCGACCGGGGACTAGCGGCCACACTAAACACGAGCAGTACTTC.

The V call is TRBV19, the J call TRBJ1-6, with D possibly matching TRBD1 (6 bases). V was pared by 8 bases and J by 10 bases, with 12 bases between. CDR3 size: 12 residues. Germline V lookup: CDR1 LNHDA, CDR2 SQIVND (reference sequence). CDR3 sequence (DNA): TGTGCCAGTGGGAACAGGGCCTCACCCCTCCACTTT. The encoded protein is CASGNRASPLHF.

The rearrangement links TRBV5-1 to TRBJ2-3, with a tentative D call TRBD2 (5 bases). V gave up 4 bases and J gave up 2 bases, with 20 bases separating them. The CDR3 extends over 17 amino acids. Looked up from germline, CDR1 is SGHRS and CDR2 is YFSETQ. The CDR3 sequence is CASSRSQDWQVTDTQYF. Written as DNA, the CDR3 is TGCGCCAGCAGCCGTTCCCAGGACTGGCAAGTCACAGATACGCAGTATTTT.

V is TRBV29-1 and J is TRBJ2-6; no definite D call. The V gene lost 8 bases and the J gene lost 1 base, with 9 bases spanning the gap. CDR3 length: 13 residues. In germline, CDR1 is SQVTM, CDR2 ANQGSEA. CDR3 amino acids: CSFVMSGANVLTF. CDR3 bases: TGCAGCTTTGTTATGTCTGGGGCCAACGTCCTGACTTTC.

The V call is TRBV4-3, the J call TRBJ1-2, with D maybe TRBD1 (5 bases). Germline V lookup: CDR1 LGHNA, CDR2 YSLEER. V was pared by 0 bases and J by 4 bases, with 21 bases between. This CDR3 has 18 residues. The CDR3 sequence is CASSQDFADGREGYGYTF. CDR3 bases: TGCGCCAGCAGCCAAGATTTTGCGGATGGCAGGGAAGGCTATGGCTACACCTTC.

The chain links TRBV7-2 to TRBJ2-3; D gene ambiguous. Trimming removed 7 bases at V and 2 bases at J, with 10 bases between. The CDR3 is 13 residues long. CDR1 is SGHTA and CDR2 is FQGNSA in the germline V gene. In DNA, the CDR3 is TGTGCCAGCACCCTTCTAATCACAGATACGCAGTATTTT. As protein: CASTLLITDTQYF. Supplemented by reference TRBV7-2 and TRBJ2-3, the full variable domain reads GAGVSQSPSNKVTEKGKDVELRCDPISGHTALYWYRQSLGQGLEFLIYFQGNSAPDKSGLPSDRFSAERTGGSVSTLTIQRTQQEDSAVYLCASTLLITDTQYFGPGTRLTVL.

J is TRBJ2-7 and V is TRBV4-1, with 12 positions matching TRBD2. The CDR3 loop spans 20 amino acids. Germline-derived CDR1 and CDR2 are MGHRA and YSYEKL. V was clipped by 3 bases and J by 0 bases; unmatched bases: 15. The CDR3 loop reads CASSHLLGRTSGDLSYEQYF. In nucleotides, the CDR3 is TGCGCCAGCAGCCACCTATTGGGGAGGACTAGCGGGGACCTCTCCTACGAGCAGTACTTC.

This chain uses TRBV5-1 with TRBJ2-1, with TRBD1 as a possible D gene (5 bases). The V end lost 0 bases, the J end lost 4 bases, and 8 bases lay between the germline ends. This CDR3 is built from 14 residues. The germline V gene has CDR1 SGHRS and CDR2 YFSETQ. CDR3 DNA: TGCGCCAGCAGCTTGGAGAAGGGGTACAATGAGCAGTTCTTC. Translation: CASSLEKGYNEQFF.

This chain connects TRBV6-6 to TRBJ1-1; D is possibly TRBD1 (5 bases). The germline gives CDR1 MNHNY, CDR2 SVGAGI (reference sequence). Trimming shortened V by 2 bases and J by 5 bases, and 9 bases separated the two germline ends. This CDR3 is built from 13 residues. The CDR3 loop is CASSYQTGTEAFF. Here the CDR3 DNA reads TGTGCCAGCAGTTACCAAACAGGTACTGAAGCTTTCTTT.

This sequence joins TRBV10-3 and TRBJ1-2; TRBD1 matches at 7 bases. The CDR3 is 12 residues long. With 7 bases clipped from V and 4 bases from J, the junction kept 3 bases outside the gene matches. The germline V gene has CDR1 ENHRY and CDR2 SYGVKD. The CDR3 DNA follows: TGTGCCATCACAGGGGGTGGCTATGGCTACACCTTC. Its translation: CAITGGGYGYTF.

This chain's CDR3 is CASSLGLGSYEQYF. Here the CDR3 DNA reads TGCGCCAGCAGCTTGGGTTTAGGGAGCTACGAGCAGTACTTC. The rearrangement links TRBV5-1 to TRBJ2-7, with D possibly TRBD2 on 5 matching bases. With 0 bases removed from V and 3 bases from J, the gap between germline ends came to 10 bases. The CDR3 length is 14 residues. Per germline, CDR1 SGHRS and CDR2 YFSETQ.

The chain uses TRBV21-1 and TRBJ2-7; TRBD1 was called by the table and not checked on the DNA. TRBV21-1 is a known pseudogene. This CDR3 has 14 residues. The CDR3 DNA sequence: TGTGCCAGCAGCAAAGTCAGACAGGGCTACGAGCAGTACTTC. The encoded protein is CASSKVRQGYEQYF.

The rearrangement uses TRBV1 and TRBJ1-5. TRBV1 is listed as a pseudogene. This CDR3 comprises 15 residues. The CDR3 sequence is CTSSLGTSPGQPQHF. DNA for the CDR3: TGCACCAGCAGCCTTGGGACTTCACCGGGTCAGCCCCAGCATTTT.

This clone was observed a few times. The chain combines TRBV14 with TRBJ2-5; D perhaps matches TRBD1 (5 bases). Trimming cost V 5 bases and J 0 bases, with 10 bases left between them. This CDR3 has 14 residues. Germline V CDR1 and CDR2: SGHDN, FVKESK. CDR3 sequence reads: CASSVRQYQETQYF. The CDR3 coding sequence is TGTGCCAGCAGCGTGCGACAGTACCAAGAGACCCAGTACTTC. The entire variable domain, with the rest obtained from reference TRBV14 and TRBJ2-5, is as follows: EAGVTQFPSHSVIEKGQTVTLRCDPISGHDNLYWYRRVMGKEIKFLLHFVKESKQDESGMPNNRFLAERTGGTYSTLKVQPAELEDSGVYFCASSVRQYQETQYFGPGTRLLVL.

The V gene is TRBV7-2, the J gene TRBJ2-1; 9 nucleotides align to TRBD1. Germline loops: CDR1 SGHTA, CDR2 FQGNSA. The CDR3 covers 15 residues. V shed 6 bases and J 6 bases; nucleotides not matched to a gene: 9. CDR3 in amino acids: CASRPPGQGSNEQFF. The DNA for the CDR3 is TGTGCCAGCAGGCCCCCGGGACAGGGATCCAATGAGCAGTTCTTC.

The chain uses TRBV2 and TRBJ2-5, with no clear D. The closer fit of TRBJ2-7 to the DNA end suggests the J call may be wrong. The CDR3 is 13 amino acids. CDR1 SNHLY and CDR2 FYNNEI come from the germline V gene. The CDR3 spells CASSERRLYEQYF. The DNA of the CDR3 is TGTGCCAGCAGTGAGCGCAGGTTATACGAGCAGTACTTC.

The V call is TRBV10-3, the J call TRBJ2-3; 10 nucleotides line up with TRBD2. The junction had 7 bases not matched to a gene; V was cut back by 5 bases and J by 2 bases. Germline CDR1 reads ENHRY; CDR2 reads SYGVKD. CDR3 length: 16 residues. The CDR3 reads CAISTGLAGVTDTQYF. CDR3 DNA sequence: TGTGCCATCAGTACGGGGCTAGCGGGGGTCACAGATACGCAGTATTTT.

The rearrangement uses TRBV7-2 and TRBJ1-2, with a weak D call TRBD1 (5 bases). In germline, CDR1 is SGHTA, CDR2 FQGNSA. Trimming shortened V by 3 bases and J by 4 bases, and 12 bases separated the two germline ends. The CDR3 length is 14 residues. In DNA form, the CDR3 reads TGTGCCAGCAGCTTCGGACGGAGGGGCTATGGCTACACCTTC. Translation: CASSFGRRGYGYTF.

The V and J genes are TRBV5-1 and TRBJ2-7, with a possible D match to TRBD2 (6 bases). The CDR3 has 14 residues. Germline values: CDR1 SGHRS, CDR2 YFSETQ. V gave up 1 base and J gave up 7 bases, with 15 bases separating them. The CDR3 coding sequence is TGCGCCAGCAGCTTGTCCGGGAGCTCGAGGGAGCAGTACTTC. Its protein is CASSLSGSSREQYF.

The rearrangement uses TRBV19 and TRBJ1-3; D may be TRBD1 (5 bases). V shed 1 base and J shed 2 bases, with 9 bases lying between them. Looked up from germline, CDR1 is LNHDA and CDR2 is SQIVND (reference sequence). This CDR3 region has 15 residues. For the CDR3, the DNA is TGTGCCAGTAGTATAGGGGGCCGGCCTGGAAACACCATATATTTT. It encodes CASSIGGRPGNTIYF.